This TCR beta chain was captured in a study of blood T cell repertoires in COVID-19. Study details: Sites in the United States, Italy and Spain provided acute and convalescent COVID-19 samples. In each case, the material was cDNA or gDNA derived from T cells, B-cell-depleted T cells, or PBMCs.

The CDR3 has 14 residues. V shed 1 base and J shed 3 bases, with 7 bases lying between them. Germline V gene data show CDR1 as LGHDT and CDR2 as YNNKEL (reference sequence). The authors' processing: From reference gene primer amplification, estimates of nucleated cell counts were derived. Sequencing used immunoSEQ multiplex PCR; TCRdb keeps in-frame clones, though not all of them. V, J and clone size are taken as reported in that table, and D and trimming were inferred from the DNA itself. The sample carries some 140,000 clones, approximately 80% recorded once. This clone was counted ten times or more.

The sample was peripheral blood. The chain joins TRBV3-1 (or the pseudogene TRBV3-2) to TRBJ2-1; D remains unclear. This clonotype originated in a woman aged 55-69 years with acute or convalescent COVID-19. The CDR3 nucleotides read TGTGCCAGCAGCCAAGGAGGCGACTACAATGAGCAGTTCTTC. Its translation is CASSQGGDYNEQFF.